The 21 T cell receptor beta chains in this list originate from one sample, sequenced in a study of blood T cell repertoires in COVID-19 (dated by TCRdb to 2020 to 2022). Preparation of the library involved the immunoSEQ multiplex PCR assay. Entries here come from immuneACCESS through TCRdb and include only in-frame sequences with V and J called. Some clones fail to appear in such tables; in the studies checked, an unresolved V gene covers under half of the shortfall, and the cause of the remainder is unknown. The sample yields some 140,000 clones; about four fifths were counted once. The ten largest clones add up to 4.5% to 7% of the sample. The sequencing input was PBMCs or T cells enriched from blood (not recorded which). These receptors came from a man aged 35 to 55 with acute COVID-19.

The rearrangement links TRBV2 to TRBJ1-1; TRBD1 matches at 9 bases. CDR3 length: 13 amino acids. The J segment lost 1 base and the V segment lost 10 bases, leaving 4 bases of the junction unmatched. Germline CDR1 and CDR2: SNHLY and FYNNEI. The CDR3 loop reads CATNRGRNTEAFF. Here the CDR3 DNA reads TGTGCCACAAACAGGGGGCGGAACACTGAAGCTTTCTTT.

V and J are TRBV5-1 and TRBJ2-1, with D hard to call. V lost 0 bases to trimming and J lost 8 bases, with 6 bases between them. From germline, CDR1 is SGHRS and CDR2 YFSETQ. CDR3 length: 12 amino acids. CDR3 protein: CASSLASDEQFF. The DNA of the CDR3 is TGCGCCAGCAGCTTGGCCTCCGATGAGCAGTTCTTC.

The genes are TRBV19 and TRBJ2-6; D unresolved. Germline CDR1 LNHDA, CDR2 SQIVND (reference sequence). The CDR3 sequence is 15 residues long. Trimming took off 3 bases at V and 2 bases at J, with 8 bases between the two ends. This chain's CDR3 is CASSIRHPGANVLTF. As DNA, the CDR3 is TGTGCCAGTAGTATCAGACACCCTGGGGCCAACGTCCTGACTTTC.

The genes are TRBV2 and TRBJ1-5, with D maybe TRBD1 (5 bases). CDR1 SNHLY and CDR2 FYNNEI come from the germline V gene. The CDR3 runs to 14 residues. The V gene lost 3 bases and the J gene lost 6 bases, with 12 bases spanning the gap. The CDR3 bases are TGTGCCAGCAGTGACTTTACCAGGGTTCAGCCCCAGCATTTT. Translating gives CASSDFTRVQPQHF. The full variable domain, in which reference TRBV2 and TRBJ1-5 provide the parts outside the CDR3, is EPEVTQTPSHQVTQMGQEVILRCVPISNHLYFYWYRQILGQKVEFLVSFYNNEISEKSEIFDDQFSVERPDGSNFTLKIRSTKLEDSAMYFCASSDFTRVQPQHFGDGTRLSIL.

This clone was picked up a small number of times. The chain uses TRBV4-1 and TRBJ1-5; tentatively, D is TRBD1 (6 bases). V was trimmed by 1 base and J by 5 bases, leaving 9 bases between them. Germline CDR1 MGHRA, CDR2 YSYEKL. The CDR3 length is 14 residues. The CDR3 nucleotides are TGCGCCAGCAGCCAAGGTTGGACAGATCAGCCCCAGCATTTT. It codes for CASSQGWTDQPQHF.

The chain is built from TRBV20-1 and TRBJ1-2; TRBD1 is a possible D gene (6 bases). This CDR3 contains 11 residues. Germline CDR1 DFQATT, CDR2 SNEGSKA (reference sequence). V lost 5 bases and J lost 5, with 9 bases in between. This chain's CDR3 is CSAGGGYGYTF. The CDR3 DNA sequence: TGCAGTGCTGGGGGCGGGTATGGCTACACCTTC.

The chain employs TRBV29-1 and TRBJ1-1; 8 bases are a match to TRBD1. This CDR3 comprises 12 residues. Germline trimming cut 5 bases from V and 3 bases from J; bases unmatched to any gene: 2. CDR1 is SQVTM and CDR2 is ANQGSEA in the germline V gene. The CDR3 is CSVSTGDTEAFF. The CDR3 coding sequence is TGCAGCGTTTCGACAGGGGACACTGAAGCTTTCTTT.

V is TRBV27 and J is TRBJ2-3; D remains ambiguous. Deletions cut 10 bases from V and 8 bases from J, with 13 bases between. In germline, CDR1 is MNHEY, CDR2 SMNVEV (reference sequence). The CDR3 contains 11 residues. The CDR3 nucleotides are TGTGCCACCGGAGTATTAGGTACGCAGTATTTT. Its translation is CATGVLGTQYF.

The gene calls are TRBV18 and TRBJ1-2; 10 bases are a match to TRBD1. The CDR3 extends over 18 amino acids. Trimming removed 2 bases from V and 4 bases from J; junction bases left unmatched: 13. In germline, CDR1 is KGHSH, CDR2 LQKENI. The CDR3 reads CASSPIMDGTGDGYGYTF. In DNA form, the CDR3 reads TGTGCCAGCTCACCAATCATGGACGGGACAGGGGATGGCTATGGCTACACCTTC.

This clone was detected once. V is TRBV24-1 and J is TRBJ1-1, with D perhaps TRBD1 (5 bases). The germline V and J ends were trimmed by 3 bases and 5 bases, with 12 bases remaining between them. Germline V gene sequence: CDR1 KGHDR, CDR2 SFDVKD. This CDR3 is built from 14 residues. The chain's CDR3 is CATSDADTGTEAFF. The CDR3 DNA follows: TGTGCCACCAGTGATGCGGACACCGGGACTGAAGCTTTCTTT.

The chain has TRBV6-5 and TRBJ1-5, with D possibly being TRBD1 (5 bases). Germline assignment: CDR1 MNHEY and CDR2 SVGAGI. Trimming left V 6 bases short and J 0 bases short, with 12 bases between. The CDR3 has 15 residues. CDR3 sequence (DNA): TGTGCCAGCAGAATCCGGACATTTAGCAATCAGCCCCAGCATTTT. Encoded protein: CASRIRTFSNQPQHF.

This clone has a handful of counts. The rearrangement links TRBV6-4 to TRBJ1-1, with TRBD1 identical over 8 bases. The V gene's germline CDR1 is MRHNA and CDR2 SNTAGT. The CDR3 has 15 residues. Trimming at V came to 2 bases and at J to 3 bases, leaving 5 bases not matched to a gene. The CDR3 sequence is CASSDQRTGHTEAFF. CDR3 DNA sequence: TGTGCCAGCAGTGACCAGAGGACAGGGCACACTGAAGCTTTCTTT.

J is TRBJ2-7 and V is TRBV7-2; 15 bases line up with TRBD2. The CDR3 consists of 19 residues. With 2 bases clipped from V and 3 bases from J, the junction kept 11 bases outside the gene matches. Germline V CDR1 and CDR2: SGHTA, FQGNSA. DNA of the CDR3: TGTGCCAGCAGCTTATTTGGGACTAGCGGGAGGAGTTCTTACTACGAGCAGTACTTC. Protein product: CASSLFGTSGRSSYYEQYF.

This clone showed up just a few times. CDR3 region: CASSLALTSGIGQFF. Here the CDR3 DNA reads TGTGCCAGCAGCTTAGCGCTTACTAGCGGGATCGGGCAGTTCTTC. The J gene is TRBJ2-1, the V gene TRBV7-8; TRBD2 matches 10 bases. This CDR3 has 15 amino acids. Germline V gene lookup returns CDR1 SGHVS and CDR2 FQNEAQ. The V segment lost 0 bases and the J segment 12 bases; nucleotides outside the gene matches: 8.

The V gene is TRBV2, the J gene TRBJ2-5; D remains ambiguous. Per germline, CDR1 SNHLY and CDR2 FYNNEI. V was clipped by 6 bases and J by 5 bases, with 7 bases between them. CDR3 length equals 11 residues. CDR3 nucleotide sequence: TGTGCCAGCAGCTTCCGGGAGACCCAGTACTTC. This codes for CASSFRETQYF.

V usage is TRBV24-1 and J usage is TRBJ1-2, with D tentatively TRBD1 (6 bases). The CDR3 length is 14 residues. CDR1 KGHDR and CDR2 SFDVKD come from the germline V gene. Trimming removed 5 bases at V and 2 bases at J, with 11 bases between. Here the CDR3 reads CATSGPTGNYGYTF. The DNA of the CDR3 is TGTGCCACCAGTGGACCGACAGGAAACTATGGCTACACCTTC.

The chain carries TRBV7-9 and TRBJ2-1; 7 bases are shared with TRBD2. Germline loops: CDR1 SEHNR, CDR2 FQNEAQ (reference sequence). The CDR3 sequence is 15 residues long. V shed 0 bases and J 6 bases; nucleotides not matched to a gene: 5. CDR3 loop: CASSLAGGPSNEQFF. For the CDR3, the DNA is TGTGCCAGCAGCTTAGCGGGAGGGCCTAGCAATGAGCAGTTCTTC.

The CDR3 spells CASSLGAAGLGNTIYF. The CDR3 DNA follows: TGTGCCAGCAGCTTGGGGGCGGCGGGTCTCGGAAACACCATATATTTT. V is TRBV7-9 and J is TRBJ1-3; TRBD1 is a possible D gene (6 bases). Germline CDR1 and CDR2: SEHNR and FQNEAQ (reference sequence). With 3 bases removed from V and 4 bases from J, the gap between germline ends came to 16 bases. The CDR3 loop spans 16 amino acids.

V is TRBV28 and J is TRBJ2-6; tentatively, D is TRBD1 (5 bases). The V gene's germline CDR1 is MDHEN and CDR2 SYDVKM. V was pared by 8 bases and J by 0 bases, with 14 bases between. This CDR3 region has 16 residues. The CDR3 region has the DNA TGTGCCAGCGATCAGGGTACTTTCTCTGGGGCCAACGTCCTGACTTTC. It encodes CASDQGTFSGANVLTF.

The genes are TRBV4-1 and TRBJ2-5, with D perhaps TRBD2 (5 bases). CDR1 and CDR2 from the germline V gene are MGHRA and YSYEKL. CDR3 length: 14 residues. V was pared by 0 bases and J by 5 bases, with 10 bases between. The CDR3 sequence: CASSQEGSRETQYF. The CDR3 nucleotides read TGCGCCAGCAGCCAAGAAGGGAGCAGGGAGACCCAGTACTTC.

This chain links TRBV3-1 (or the pseudogene TRBV3-2) with TRBJ1-3; 9 positions agree with TRBD1. The CDR3 is 16 amino acids. V dropped 4 bases and J dropped 1; count of bases not matched to a gene: 5. CDR1 and CDR2 (germline): LGHDT, YNNKEL (reference sequence). CDR3 loop: CASSRGTGRSGNTIYF. In DNA form, the CDR3 reads TGTGCCAGCAGCCGCGGGACAGGGAGGTCTGGAAACACCATATATTTT.